What follows are 24 T cell receptor beta chains derived from one specimen sequenced in a study of CD8 T cells in ankylosing spondylitis. TCRdb reprocessed the 5' RACE reads via MiXCR and lists one record per CDR3 protein. The sample comprises roughly 200,000 distinct CDR3 sequences, over 10% of which are singletons, and approximately 15% rests with the top ten. The sequenced sample consisted of blood, either unsorted or a sorted T cell fraction (not recorded which). The receptors shown here come from a male donor with ankylosing spondylitis or in good health (not recorded which).

Here the CDR3 DNA reads TGTGCCAGCAGTAACCCGATGGGGGTTGACTACGAGCAGTACTTC. Translation gives CASSNPMGVDYEQYF. The V call is TRBV27, the J call TRBJ2-7; D may correspond to TRBD1 or TRBD2 (5 bases each). V lost 5 bases and J 3 bases, leaving 17 bases between the germline ends. This CDR3 contains 15 residues. Germline V gene sequence: CDR1 MNHEY, CDR2 SMNVEV (reference sequence).

This chain connects TRBV29-1 to TRBJ2-1; a possible D gene is TRBD1 (5 bases). Germline-derived CDR1 and CDR2 are SQVTM and ANQGSEA. The CDR3 is made up of 12 amino acids. Trimming removed 7 bases from V and 5 bases from J, with 12 bases in between. Here the CDR3 reads CSGAQENNEQFF. The CDR3 DNA reads TGCAGCGGGGCACAGGAAAACAATGAGCAGTTCTTC.

This clonotype was found a few times. The V gene is TRBV20-1, the J gene TRBJ2-7; TRBD2 matches at 7 bases. Germline V lookup: CDR1 DFQATT, CDR2 SNEGSKA (reference sequence). There are 15 residues in the CDR3. With 0 bases clipped from V and 3 bases from J, the junction kept 8 bases outside the gene matches. In nucleotides, the CDR3 is TGCAGTGCTAGAGATTTAGCGGGTTCTAACTACGAGCAGTACTTC. This gives the protein CSARDLAGSNYEQYF.

The chain recombines TRBV19 with TRBJ2-7; either TRBD1 or TRBD2 may supply D (6 bases each). The V end lost 4 bases, the J end lost 3 bases, and 19 bases lay between the germline ends. The germline CDR1 and CDR2 sequences are LNHDA and SQIVND (reference sequence). The CDR3 has 16 amino acids. CDR3 region: CASSKRGAPWNYEQYF. The CDR3, as DNA: TGTGCCAGTAGTAAGAGGGGGGCTCCGTGGAACTACGAGCAGTACTTC.

The rearrangement joins TRBV7-9 to TRBJ1-5, with D maybe TRBD1 (6 bases). Trimming removed 5 bases at V and 6 bases at J, with 14 bases between. Germline CDR1 is SEHNR and CDR2 is FQNEAQ (reference sequence). This CDR3 contains 14 residues. CDR3 sequence reads: CASSLGGGTQPQHF. CDR3 nucleotides: TGTGCCAGCAGCCTTGGGGGGGGCACTCAGCCCCAGCATTTT.

This clonotype occurred many times. J is TRBJ1-2 and V is TRBV7-9, with a possible D match to TRBD1 (5 bases). The CDR3 loop spans 15 amino acids. Germline V gives CDR1 SEHNR, CDR2 FQNEAQ (reference sequence). Trimming pared 5 bases from V and 4 bases from J, leaving 17 bases between. As DNA, the CDR3 is TGTGCCAGCAGCGTAAACCGGGACGGTTTCTATGGCTACACCTTC. Its protein product is CASSVNRDGFYGYTF.

This clonotype was seen a few times. The chain is built from TRBV4-1 and TRBJ1-2, with a weak D call TRBD1 (5 bases). The CDR3 covers 14 residues. Trimming stripped 0 bases from V and 7 bases from J, with 12 bases between. CDR1 and CDR2 from the germline V gene are MGHRA and YSYEKL. The CDR3 coding sequence is TGCGCCAGCAGCCAAGATCAAGGGCAGGGTGGCTACACCTTC. It codes for CASSQDQGQGGYTF.

The rearrangement links TRBV4-2 to TRBJ2-7; TRBD2 agrees at 10 bases. The CDR3 extends over 18 amino acids. Germline V gene data show CDR1 as LGHNA and CDR2 as YNFKEQ. J was trimmed by 0 bases and V by 4 bases; bases with no gene match: 12. The CDR3 coding sequence is TGTGCCAGCAGCCCAAGTGTACTAGCGGGACCCGACTCCTACGAGCAGTACTTC. It specifies CASSPSVLAGPDSYEQYF.

Only a few counts were recorded for this clonotype. This rearrangement joins TRBV11-1 to TRBJ2-2; no clear D. Trimming shortened V by 1 base and J by 1 base, and 28 bases separated the two germline ends. Germline assignment: CDR1 SGHAT and CDR2 FQDESV (reference sequence). This CDR3 has 22 amino acids. CDR3 residues: CASSLGPPSRLALILNTGELFF. The DNA for the CDR3 is TGTGCCAGCAGCTTAGGGCCCCCCTCCCGGTTAGCCTTGATCCTGAACACCGGGGAGCTGTTTTTT. Combining the CDR3 with reference TRBV11-1 and TRBJ2-2 gives the whole variable domain EAEVAQSPRYKITEKSQAVAFWCDPISGHATLYWYRQILGQGPELLVQFQDESVVDDSQLPKDRFSAERLKGVDSTLKIQPAELGDSAMYLCASSLGPPSRLALILNTGELFFGEGSRLTVL.

This clonotype showed up many times. This rearrangement joins TRBV12-3 or TRBV12-4 to TRBJ1-2; no clear D gene. Trimming left V 3 bases short and J 5 bases short, with 10 bases between. The CDR3 contains 13 residues. CDR3 DNA sequence: TGTGCCAGCAGTTTTTCCTTTCCGTATGGCTACACCTTC. Amino acids: CASSFSFPYGYTF.

CDR3 bases: TGCAGTGCTATTGGGACAGGGGATGTTTTAATGAACACTGAAGCTTTCTTT. Translation gives CSAIGTGDVLMNTEAFF. The chain is built from TRBV20-1 and TRBJ1-1; 10 nucleotides align to TRBD1. The junction had 11 bases not matched to a gene; V was cut back by 4 bases and J by 0 bases. Germline assignment: CDR1 DFQATT and CDR2 SNEGSKA (reference sequence). The CDR3 contains 17 residues.

The V call is TRBV5-1, the J call TRBJ1-4; 10 bases align to TRBD1. CDR1 is SGHRS and CDR2 is YFSETQ in the germline V gene. The CDR3 totals 15 residues. V trimming: 3 bases; J trimming: 8 bases; junction bases outside the gene matches: 7. As DNA, the CDR3 is TGCGCCAGCAGCTGGGACAGGGGAGAATTGGAAAAACTGTTTTTT. It encodes CASSWDRGELEKLFF.

This clonotype was found many times. The rearrangement uses TRBV4-1 and TRBJ2-7; D uncertain. The CDR3 has 12 amino acids. Germline V gene sequence: CDR1 MGHRA, CDR2 YSYEKL. V lost 0 bases and J lost 6, with 6 bases in between. CDR3 DNA sequence: TGCGCCAGCAGCCAAGATCAGTTCGAGCAGTACTTC. The encoded protein is CASSQDQFEQYF.

This clonotype was detected only a few times. The chain employs TRBV27 and TRBJ2-3; a weak D match, TRBD1 (5 bases). V shed 6 bases and J shed 1 base, with 17 bases lying between them. The CDR3 covers 16 residues. Germline V gene sequence: CDR1 MNHEY, CDR2 SMNVEV (reference sequence). CDR3 nucleotides: TGTGCCAGCAGCACCAGGGTAGTGGCTGGCACAGATACGCAGTATTTT. It specifies CASSTRVVAGTDTQYF.

This clonotype was counted many times. The chain combines TRBV5-1 with TRBJ2-4; 8 bases agree with TRBD1. Per germline, CDR1 SGHRS and CDR2 YFSETQ. V shed 3 bases and J 1 base; nucleotides not matched to a gene: 12. This CDR3 region has 18 residues. The CDR3 DNA follows: TGCGCCAGCAGCTCGGAGGAAACAGGGGGTTGGGCCAAAAACATTCAGTACTTC. Amino acids: CASSSEETGGWAKNIQYF.

This clonotype occurred a few times. The chain links TRBV12-3 or TRBV12-4 to TRBJ1-2; D is possibly TRBD1 (6 bases). This CDR3 spans 16 amino acids. V was trimmed by 2 bases and J by 0 bases, leaving 13 bases between them. The CDR3 DNA reads TGTGCCAGCAGTTTAACCCGGGACACCTCTAACTATGGCTACACCTTC. Its protein is CASSLTRDTSNYGYTF.

The rearrangement uses TRBV10-1 and TRBJ2-1; TRBD2 is a possible D gene (5 bases). This CDR3 comprises 13 residues. Germline CDR1 and CDR2: WNHNN and SYGVQD (reference sequence). V gave up 2 bases and J gave up 8 bases, with 10 bases separating them. The CDR3 protein is CASSEGVRDEQFF. The CDR3 DNA reads TGCGCCAGCAGTGAGGGGGTGCGGGATGAGCAGTTCTTC.

The chain links TRBV20-1 to TRBJ1-1; TRBD1 might be the D (5 bases). The CDR3 length is 12 residues. The germline V gene has CDR1 DFQATT and CDR2 SNEGSKA (reference sequence). Deletions cut 5 bases from V and 6 bases from J, with 13 bases between. The CDR3 spells CSADRGEPEAFF. CDR3 sequence (DNA): TGCAGTGCTGACCGGGGCGAACCTGAAGCTTTCTTT.

This clonotype was detected many times. V is TRBV20-1 and J is TRBJ1-1; TRBD1 might be the D (6 bases). Per the germline V gene, CDR1 is DFQATT and CDR2 is SNEGSKA (reference sequence). This CDR3 comprises 15 residues. Trimming took 5 bases from V and 5 from J, leaving 21 bases between them. This CDR3 is CSARRGLGSRTEAFF. DNA of the CDR3: TGCAGTGCTCGTAGGGGGTTGGGATCCAGAACTGAAGCTTTCTTT.

This clonotype was recorded a few times. The chain uses TRBV15 and TRBJ2-3; 7 bases line up with TRBD2. The CDR3 runs to 17 residues. V lost 1 base, J lost 0 bases, and 7 bases stayed unmatched. Germline V gene lookup returns CDR1 LNHNV and CDR2 YYDKDF (reference sequence). The chain's CDR3 is CATSRGRDYGSTDTQYF. As DNA, the CDR3 is TGTGCCACCAGCAGAGGCCGGGACTACGGCAGCACAGATACGCAGTATTTT.

The rearrangement links TRBV7-9 to TRBJ2-7; no clear D. V was shortened by 0 bases and J by 6 bases, with 6 bases between the two germline ends. CDR1 and CDR2 from the germline V gene are SEHNR and FQNEAQ (reference sequence). The CDR3 has 12 amino acids. CDR3 in DNA: TGTGCCAGCAGCTTAGCGAAGGGCGAGCAGTACTTC. Residues: CASSLAKGEQYF.

The CDR3 DNA sequence: TGTGCCACCAGCAGTGGGACTAGCGGGAGATCGGGAGAGCAGTTCTTC. Amino acids: CATSSGTSGRSGEQFF. The chain combines TRBV15 with TRBJ2-1, with 14 nucleotides matching TRBD2. The CDR3 has 16 amino acids. CDR1 is LNHNV and CDR2 is YYDKDF in the germline V gene (reference sequence). J lost 10 bases, V lost 3 bases, and 8 bases had no gene match. Supplemented by reference TRBV15 and TRBJ2-1, the full variable domain reads DAMVIQNPRYQVTQFGKPVTLSCSQTLNHNVMYWYQQKSSQAPKLLFHYYDKDFNNEADTPDNFQSRRPNTSFCFLDIRSPGLGDTAMYLCATSSGTSGRSGEQFFGPGTRLTVL.

Only a few counts were recorded for this clonotype. This chain joins TRBV12-3 or TRBV12-4 and TRBJ1-5, with D unresolved. CDR3 length: 16 residues. V was pared by 6 bases and J by 0 bases, with 15 bases between. In DNA form, the CDR3 reads TGTGCCAGCAGCTCTACCGATTCTCCTAGCAATCAGCCCCAGCATTTT. Translated, it gives CASSSTDSPSNQPQHF.

The V and J genes are TRBV10-3 and TRBJ2-2; the D is unclear. Germline V lookup: CDR1 ENHRY, CDR2 SYGVKD. With 3 bases removed from V and 4 bases from J, the gap between germline ends came to 0 bases. The CDR3 spans 11 residues. CDR3 loop: CAISDTGELFF. The CDR3 DNA reads TGTGCCATCAGTGACACCGGGGAGCTGTTTTTT.